Shown below are 15 T cell receptor beta chains from a single sample sequenced in a study of blood T cells in healthy people across ages. Through a sample-barcoded 5' primer and a J-beta primer mix, a second PCR was run for about 6 to 11 cycles. TCRdb recomputed calls from the 5' RACE reads with MiXCR, one row per CDR3 protein. This table has 1.8 million or so distinct CDR3 sequences, roughly two fifths appearing once. The sequenced sample consisted of blood. These receptors came from a human donor in good health.

In its sample, this clonotype was seen many times. The gene calls are TRBV6-5 and TRBJ2-7; tentative D call: TRBD2 (6 bases). From germline, CDR1 is MNHEY and CDR2 SVGAGI. The CDR3 length is 13 residues. The V and J ends lost 5 bases and 7 bases respectively, with 15 bases between them. CDR3 residues: CASSAGLLGEQYF. Here the CDR3 DNA reads TGTGCCAGCAGTGCGGGGCTTTTGGGGGAGCAGTACTTC.

The table lists this clonotype with many counts. V gene TRBV4-2 combines with J gene TRBJ2-1; 11 bases line up with TRBD1. Germline CDR1 is LGHNA and CDR2 is YNFKEQ. V was clipped by 0 bases and J by 7 bases; unmatched bases: 8. The CDR3 has 17 amino acids. DNA of the CDR3: TGTGCCAGCAGCCAAGATTATAGGACAGGGGGCCGGAATGAGCAGTTCTTC. Translating gives CASSQDYRTGGRNEQFF.

This clonotype turned up a few times. The V call is TRBV4-2, the J call TRBJ2-1, with 9 bases fitting TRBD1. The CDR3 is made up of 14 amino acids. Germline trimming cut 2 bases from V and 9 bases from J; bases unmatched to any gene: 5. Germline V gene lookup returns CDR1 LGHNA and CDR2 YNFKEQ. In DNA form, the CDR3 reads TGTGCCAGCAGCCAAAATACAGGGGGCTTTGAGCAGTTCTTC. Its protein product is CASSQNTGGFEQFF.

This chain connects TRBV7-9 to TRBJ1-5, with a tentative D call TRBD1 (5 bases). V was pared by 5 bases and J by 0 bases, with 17 bases between. Germline CDR1 reads SEHNR; CDR2 reads FQNEAQ (reference sequence). The CDR3 runs to 17 residues. The CDR3 sequence is CASSKGPPGASNQPQHF. CDR3 coding DNA: TGTGCCAGCAGCAAGGGCCCCCCCGGGGCTAGCAATCAGCCCCAGCATTTT.

This clonotype was counted a few times. The V and J genes are TRBV4-3 and TRBJ2-4, with 8 positions matching TRBD2. TRBJ2-7 explains the end of the DNA better; the J call may be wrong. Germline assignment: CDR1 LGHNA and CDR2 YSLEER. This CDR3 region has 16 residues. DNA for the CDR3: TGCGCCAGCAGCCAAGATTTTGGCGGGGGGTTTTACGAGCAGTACTTC. This codes for CASSQDFGGGFYEQYF.

Points on this clonotype: At one of its ends the junction is not consistent with the germline gene, which may arise from a read error. The gene calls are TRBV5-1 and TRBJ2-3; the D gene is possibly TRBD2 (5 bases). In germline, CDR1 is SGHRS, CDR2 YFSETQ. The CDR3 is made up of 16 amino acids. CDR3 nucleotides: TGCGCCGGCAGCCCCTGGGGAGCCGCAAGCACAGATACGCAGTATTTT. Its translation: CAGSPWGAASTDTQYF.

The chain combines TRBV28 with TRBJ1-2; 7 nucleotides align to TRBD1. The J segment lost 8 bases and the V segment lost 6 bases, leaving 3 bases of the junction unmatched. Germline CDR1 and CDR2: MDHEN and SYDVKM. The CDR3 totals 11 residues. The CDR3 region is CASRTGFGYTF. CDR3 in DNA: TGTGCCAGCAGGACAGGGTTCGGCTACACCTTC.

The table lists this clonotype with a few counts. The chain links TRBV20-1 to TRBJ2-1; TRBD2 is a possible D gene (6 bases). From germline, CDR1 is DFQATT and CDR2 SNEGSKA (reference sequence). The CDR3 sequence is 13 residues long. The germline V and J ends were trimmed by 5 bases and 3 bases, with 11 bases remaining between them. CDR3 sequence (DNA): TGCAGTGCTGGCGGCGGGGTCTACAATGAGCAGTTCTTC. Amino acids: CSAGGGVYNEQFF.

Only a few counts were recorded for this clonotype. One end of the junction is discordant with germline, which a read error may explain. The CDR3 nucleotides are TGTACCAGCTCACCGGCAGGTCAGCAGTACTTC. Protein: CTSSPAGQQYF. The chain uses TRBV18 and TRBJ2-5; D is undetermined. Germline assignment: CDR1 KGHSH and CDR2 LQKENI. The CDR3 is 11 residues long. Looking up the rest from reference TRBV18 and TRBJ2-5 gives the full variable domain: NAGVMQNPRHLVRRRGQEARLRCSPMKGHSHVYWYRQLPEEGLKFMVYLQKENIIDESGMPKERFSAEFPKEGPSILRIQQVVRGDSAAYFCTSSPAGQQYFGPGTRLLVL.

The chain is built from TRBV7-9 and TRBJ2-5; the D is unclear. CDR3 length: 14 residues. The V gene's germline CDR1 is SEHNR and CDR2 FQNEAQ (reference sequence). V lost 2 bases and J 2 bases, leaving 9 bases between the germline ends. CDR3 nucleotides: TGTGCCAGCAGCTTATTGAGCTGGCAAGAGACCCAGTACTTC. Encoded protein: CASSLLSWQETQYF.

This clonotype was recorded a few times. V usage is TRBV27 and J usage is TRBJ1-5; TRBD1 matches 11 bases. Germline V gene lookup returns CDR1 MNHEY and CDR2 SMNVEV (reference sequence). Trimming removed 3 bases from V and 7 bases from J; junction bases left unmatched: 5. This CDR3 region has 15 residues. Here the CDR3 DNA reads TGTGCCAGCAGTTTTGGACAGGGGGCTGGGCAGCCCCAGCATTTT. Its protein product is CASSFGQGAGQPQHF.

This clonotype was seen more than once but under ten times. The rearrangement links TRBV7-3 to TRBJ2-3; D might be TRBD2 (6 bases). CDR1 is SGHTA and CDR2 is FQGTGA in the germline V gene. This CDR3 spans 14 amino acids. The V gene lost 4 bases and the J gene lost 6 bases, with 14 bases spanning the gap. CDR3 loop: CASSSPGSGDTQYF. As DNA, the CDR3 is TGTGCCAGCAGCTCCCCGGGGAGCGGGGATACGCAGTATTTT.

This chain uses TRBV5-6 with TRBJ2-1; 11 nucleotides match TRBD2. The CDR3 spans 17 residues. Trimming cost V 0 bases and J 4 bases; bases outside gene matches: 6. CDR1 and CDR2 (germline): SGHDT, YYEEEE. The CDR3 sequence is CASSLEGSGGAYNEQFF. CDR3 DNA: TGTGCCAGCAGCTTGGAGGGTAGCGGGGGGGCTTACAATGAGCAGTTCTTC.

The chain recombines TRBV4-3 with TRBJ2-5, with 9 positions matching TRBD2. The DNA end favors TRBJ2-7, so the J call may be wrong. The CDR3 runs to 16 residues. In germline, CDR1 is LGHNA, CDR2 YSLEER. The CDR3 DNA is TGCGCCAGCAGCCAAGAAGGGGCGGGGGGGCGAAGCGAGCAGTACTTC. As protein: CASSQEGAGGRSEQYF.

In its sample, this clonotype was seen a few times. The chain joins TRBV5-1 to TRBJ1-6; D might be TRBD1 (5 bases). The CDR3 runs 16 residues. Germline-derived CDR1 and CDR2 are SGHRS and YFSETQ. V was trimmed by 0 bases and J by 6 bases, leaving 13 bases between them. CDR3 in DNA: TGCGCCAGCAGCTTGGGTGGCAGGGAATCTAATTCACCCCTCCACTTT. Translated, it gives CASSLGGRESNSPLHF. The full variable domain, rest sourced from reference TRBV5-1 and TRBJ1-6, is KAGVTQTPRYLIKTRGQQVTLSCSPISGHRSVSWYQQTPGQGLQFLFEYFSETQRNKGNFPGRFSGRQFSNSRSEMNVSTLELGDSALYLCASSLGGRESNSPLHFGNGTRLTVT.